The clone carrying this T cell receptor (beta chain) was observed a few times. This specimen belongs to a study of T cells in Graves' hyperthyroidism and ophthalmopathy. Study background: Peripheral blood was collected at initial diagnosis, before any treatment.

The length of the CDR3 is 14 residues. Germline V lookup: CDR1 GTSNPN, CDR2 SVGIG (reference sequence). J was trimmed by 5 bases and V by 7 bases; bases with no gene match: 13. RNA transcripts gave rise to amplified TCR beta CDR3 regions. The study used the HTBI primer set for a first-round RT-PCR of the TCR CDR3. TCRdb called the multiplex PCR reads again in MiXCR, with one record for every CDR3 protein. This sample has 600,000 to 650,000 distinct CDR3 sequences; around 20% occur once, and the top ten carry over 30%. This sequence originates from a man aged 30-40 years with Graves' ophthalmopathy. The specimen sequenced was blood. This sequence joins TRBV30 and TRBJ1-2; 7 nucleotides line up with TRBD1. The CDR3 sequence is CASKDREVWYGYTF. For the CDR3, the DNA is TGTGCCTCCAAAGACAGGGAGGTGTGGTATGGCTACACCTTC.